The rows below give T cell receptor beta chains drawn from one sample of a study of identical twins. TCRdb re-analysed the 5' RACE reads in MiXCR, keeping a single row per CDR3 protein. The sample has about 450,000 distinct CDR3 sequences; approximately 17% are singletons. Input material: naive T cells sorted from blood. The receptors derive from a man in his fifties in good health. The CDR3 runs from the conserved cysteine through the conserved F or W. A D gene is named only where the DNA matches it firmly. Where a row states a size, it is once, few, many or the class of an expanded clone; other rows omit it.

d_gene	len	v_gene	abundance	j_gene	CDR3aa	CDR3nt
.	14	TRBV12-3/TRBV12-4	.	TRBJ1-3	CASSLAGGQNTIYF	TGTGCCAGCAGTTTAGCTGGGGGCCAAAACACCATATATTTT
TRBD1	15	TRBV18	.	TRBJ2-1	CASSPTGDGYNVQFF	TGTGCCAGCTCACCCACAGGGGACGGCTACAATGTGCAGTTCTTC
.	15	TRBV6-5	.	TRBJ2-2	CASSYVPPGFGELFF	TGTGCCAGCAGTTACGTTCCCCCCGGCTTCGGGGAGCTGTTTTTT
TRBD2	16	TRBV18	.	TRBJ2-3	CASSTVSGGAEDTQYF	TGTGCCAGCTCGACAGTTAGCGGGGGGGCCGAAGATACGCAGTATTTT
.	12	TRBV25-1	many	TRBJ2-1	CASSVSYNEQFF	TGTGCCAGCAGTGTCTCCTACAATGAGCAGTTCTTC
.	14	TRBV20-1	.	TRBJ1-1	CSARDLKGQSEAFF	TGCAGTGCTAGAGATTTGAAGGGGCAGTCTGAAGCTTTCTTT
TRBD2	15	TRBV5-1	many	TRBJ2-2	CASRPGLAAAGELFF	TGCGCCAGCAGACCGGGACTAGCGGCCGCCGGGGAGCTGTTTTTT
.	14	TRBV5-1	.	TRBJ2-7	CASSFGPASYEQYF	TGCGCCAGCAGCTTCGGGCCCGCCTCCTACGAGCAGTACTTC
TRBD2	14	TRBV5-1	.	TRBJ2-7	CASSLLSGQYEQYF	TGCGCCAGCAGCTTGCTTAGCGGGCAATACGAGCAGTACTTC
TRBD2	18	TRBV20-1	many	TRBJ2-3	CSARDWLAGSSSTDTQYF	TGCAGTGCTAGAGATTGGCTAGCGGGGAGTTCTAGCACAGATACGCAGTATTTT
.	14	TRBV20-1	few	TRBJ2-7	CSARVVGESYEQYF	TGCAGTGCTAGAGTCGTGGGGGAGTCCTACGAGCAGTACTTC
.	12	TRBV2	many	TRBJ2-7	CASSEVPGQQYF	TGTGCCAGCAGTGAAGTCCCGGGCCAGCAGTACTTC
.	14	TRBV7-9	many	TRBJ2-7	CASSLDWNGNEQYF	TGTGCCAGCAGCTTAGATTGGAACGGGAACGAGCAGTACTTC
TRBD1	14	TRBV29-1	.	TRBJ2-7	CSVVVGTGLYEQYF	TGCAGCGTGGTAGTGGGGACAGGGCTTTACGAGCAGTACTTC
.	14	TRBV6-5	.	TRBJ1-4	CASSLTGINEKLFF	TGTGCCAGCAGTTTGACAGGAATTAATGAAAAACTGTTTTTT
TRBD2	16	TRBV12-3/TRBV12-4	few	TRBJ2-7	CASSRRRLAGGHEQYF	TGTGCCAGCAGCCGAAGACGACTAGCGGGAGGGCACGAGCAGTACTTC
TRBD1	13	TRBV14	.	TRBJ1-6	CASSQDRGTPLHF	TGTGCCAGCAGCCAGGACAGGGGAACACCCCTCCACTTT
.	14	TRBV7-3	.	TRBJ1-6	CASSLQERNSPLHF	TGTGCCAGCAGCTTACAGGAGCGGAATTCACCCCTCCACTTT
TRBD1	14	TRBV6-1	few	TRBJ2-1	CASSISGGDNEQFF	TGTGCCAGCAGTATCTCAGGGGGAGACAATGAGCAGTTCTTC
.	11	TRBV11-2	.	TRBJ2-7	CASTLSYEQYF	TGTGCCAGCACCCTATCGTACGAGCAGTACTTC
.	15	TRBV9	few	TRBJ2-2	CASSVVGANTGELFF	TGTGCCAGCAGCGTAGTAGGGGCGAACACCGGGGAGCTGTTTTTT
.	14	TRBV6-4	few	TRBJ1-2	CASSKTATNYGYTF	TGTGCCAGCAGTAAAACAGCTACTAACTATGGCTACACCTTC
TRBD1	16	TRBV7-3	many	TRBJ2-3	CASSFLGTGGTDTQYF	TGTGCCAGCAGCTTCTTGGGGACAGGGGGAACAGATACGCAGTATTTT
.	14	TRBV10-3	many	TRBJ1-3	CAISESSSGNTIYF	TGTGCCATCAGTGAAAGCAGCTCTGGAAACACCATATATTTT
TRBD1	14	TRBV12-3/TRBV12-4	.	TRBJ1-4	CASRTGVTNEKLFF	TGTGCCAGCAGAACAGGGGTAACTAATGAAAAACTGTTTTTT
.	15	TRBV24-1	.	TRBJ2-3	CATSDSWTSTDTQYF	TGTGCCACCAGTGATTCATGGACCTCCACAGATACGCAGTATTTT
.	14	TRBV29-1	.	TRBJ1-2	CSVALGTVNYGYTF	TGCAGCGTTGCCCTAGGGACTGTGAACTATGGCTACACCTTC
TRBD1	15	TRBV7-9	many	TRBJ2-3	CASSSGQGSTDTQYF	TGTGCCAGCAGCTCGGGACAGGGGAGCACAGATACGCAGTATTTT
TRBD1	16	TRBV5-4	.	TRBJ2-7	CASSWGRQGRPYEQYF	TGTGCCAGCAGCTGGGGGCGACAGGGGCGTCCCTACGAGCAGTACTTC
.	15	TRBV7-2	many	TRBJ2-4	CASSLNTGSKNIQYF	TGTGCCAGCAGCTTAAATACAGGTTCCAAAAACATTCAGTACTTC
.	13	TRBV4-1	.	TRBJ2-7	CASSQDWENEQYF	TGCGCCAGCAGCCAAGATTGGGAGAACGAGCAGTACTTC
TRBD1	14	TRBV5-1	many	TRBJ2-2	CASSTGTGTGELFF	TGCGCCAGCAGCACAGGGACAGGGACCGGGGAGCTGTTTTTT
.	17	TRBV4-2	many	TRBJ2-3	CASSQARAGFAPDTQYF	TGTGCCAGCAGCCAAGCGAGGGCGGGGTTTGCGCCAGATACGCAGTATTTT
.	12	TRBV9	.	TRBJ2-5	CASSDFGETQYF	TGTGCCAGCAGTGATTTTGGGGAGACCCAGTACTTC
TRBD2	15	TRBV4-3	.	TRBJ2-3	CASSQESSGLDTQYF	TGCGCCAGCAGCCAAGAATCTAGCGGGCTAGATACGCAGTATTTT
TRBD1	13	TRBV5-4	.	TRBJ2-5	CASSLSPGQGANF	TGTGCCAGCAGCCTGAGCCCGGGACAGGGGGCGAACTTC
TRBD1	14	TRBV12-3/TRBV12-4	.	TRBJ2-4	CASSTWDRGDIQYF	TGTGCCAGCAGTACCTGGGACAGGGGGGACATTCAGTACTTC
.	14	TRBV4-1	many	TRBJ1-2	CASSQLDGNYGYTF	TGCGCCAGCAGCCAACTCGATGGGAACTATGGCTACACCTTC
TRBD1	13	TRBV2	.	TRBJ2-7	CARTGTGGAEQYF	TGTGCCAGGACCGGGACAGGGGGCGCGGAGCAGTACTTC
.	13	TRBV20-1	.	TRBJ2-3	CSARLTDTDTQYF	TGCAGTGCTAGACTAACCGACACAGATACGCAGTATTTT
.	13	TRBV4-3	.	TRBJ2-1	CASSQDLYNEQFF	TGCGCCAGCAGCCAAGATCTTTACAATGAGCAGTTCTTC